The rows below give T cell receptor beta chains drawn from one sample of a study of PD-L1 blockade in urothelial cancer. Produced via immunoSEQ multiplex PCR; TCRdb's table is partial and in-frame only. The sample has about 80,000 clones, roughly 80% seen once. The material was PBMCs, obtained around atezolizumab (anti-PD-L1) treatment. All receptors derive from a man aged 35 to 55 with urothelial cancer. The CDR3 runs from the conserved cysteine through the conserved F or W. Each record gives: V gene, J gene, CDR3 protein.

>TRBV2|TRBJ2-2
CASGSGSSTGELFF
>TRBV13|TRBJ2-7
CASSRGTSGIYEQYF
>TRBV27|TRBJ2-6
CASRGEGLSSGANVLTF
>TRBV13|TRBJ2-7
CASSSKREPYEQYF
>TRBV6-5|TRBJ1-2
CASSYSQGKDGYTF
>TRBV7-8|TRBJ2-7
CASSFGTLIPYEQYF
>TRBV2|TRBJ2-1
CASRPSGLSSYNEQFF
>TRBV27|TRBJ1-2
CASSLGDRGYGYTF
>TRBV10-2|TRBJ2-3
CASSRGRDTDTQYF
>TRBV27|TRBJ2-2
CASTLRQGVIGELFF
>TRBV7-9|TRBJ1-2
CASSLAGQGDGYTF
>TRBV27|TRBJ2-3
CASSLSSRDTQYF
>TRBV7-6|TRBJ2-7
CASSSSGSREEQYF
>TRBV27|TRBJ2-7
CASSHRTGAYEQYF
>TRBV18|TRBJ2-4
CASSPPRGLGIQYF
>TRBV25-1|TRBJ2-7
CASSALVGLAGRNYEQYF
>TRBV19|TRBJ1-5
CASSINPVQPQHF
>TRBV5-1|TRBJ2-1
CASSFGLAGNEQFF
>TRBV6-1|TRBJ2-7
CASRLMTGFGEQYF
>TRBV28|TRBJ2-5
CASSFITLDSRQETQYF
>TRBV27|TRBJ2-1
CASSLGLAGGEQFF
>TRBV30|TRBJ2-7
CAWSDQANEQYF
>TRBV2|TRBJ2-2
CARRTTSGPTGELFF
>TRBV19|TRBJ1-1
CASSTGQGVFTEAFF
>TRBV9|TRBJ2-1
CASTAGTAYNEQFF
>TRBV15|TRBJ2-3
CATSRSGSLDTQYF
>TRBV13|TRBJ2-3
CASSPRGTDTQYF
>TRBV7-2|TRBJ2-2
CASSLASFTGELFF
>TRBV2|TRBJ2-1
CASSEAPTSGIYNEQFF
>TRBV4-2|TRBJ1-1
CASSQVTDHTEAFF
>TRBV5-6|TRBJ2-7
CASSSTGYEQYF
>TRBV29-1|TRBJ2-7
CSFRTGTSTEQYF
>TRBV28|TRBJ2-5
CASSADRAGGETQYF
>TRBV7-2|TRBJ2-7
CASSPGGVGSYEQYF
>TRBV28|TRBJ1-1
CASRAAGGGSTEAFF
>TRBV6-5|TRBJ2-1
CASTLRQGRRNEQFF
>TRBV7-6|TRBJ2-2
CASSLGAGRELFF
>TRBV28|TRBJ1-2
CASSEAVGDSNYGYTF
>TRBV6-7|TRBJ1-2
CASSSLRYGYTF
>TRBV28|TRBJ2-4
CASSPRTSGRAGNIQYF
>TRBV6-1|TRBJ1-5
CASSEPNSHLSNQPRHF